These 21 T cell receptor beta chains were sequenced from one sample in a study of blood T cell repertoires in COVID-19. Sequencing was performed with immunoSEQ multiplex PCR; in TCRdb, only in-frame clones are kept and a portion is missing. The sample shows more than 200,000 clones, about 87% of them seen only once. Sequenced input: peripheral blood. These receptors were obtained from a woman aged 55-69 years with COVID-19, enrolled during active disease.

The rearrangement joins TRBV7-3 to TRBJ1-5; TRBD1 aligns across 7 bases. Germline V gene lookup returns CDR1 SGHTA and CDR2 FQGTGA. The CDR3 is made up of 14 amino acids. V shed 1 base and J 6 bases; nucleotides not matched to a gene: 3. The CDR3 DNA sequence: TGTGCCAGCAGCTTAAGACAGGGATCTCAGCCCCAGCATTTT. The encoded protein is CASSLRQGSQPQHF.

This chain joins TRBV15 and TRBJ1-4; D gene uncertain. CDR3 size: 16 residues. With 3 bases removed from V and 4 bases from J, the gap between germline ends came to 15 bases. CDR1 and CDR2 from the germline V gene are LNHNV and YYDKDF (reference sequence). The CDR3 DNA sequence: TGTGCCACCAGCAGTAAGACGGGAATGGGTAATGAAAAACTGTTTTTT. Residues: CATSSKTGMGNEKLFF.

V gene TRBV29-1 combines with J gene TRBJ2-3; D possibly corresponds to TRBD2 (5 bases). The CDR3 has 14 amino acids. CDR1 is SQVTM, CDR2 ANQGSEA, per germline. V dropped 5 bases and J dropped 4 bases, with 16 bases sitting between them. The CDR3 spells CSVYLASEPDTQYF. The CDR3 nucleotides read TGCAGCGTTTACTTAGCGTCGGAACCAGATACGCAGTATTTT.

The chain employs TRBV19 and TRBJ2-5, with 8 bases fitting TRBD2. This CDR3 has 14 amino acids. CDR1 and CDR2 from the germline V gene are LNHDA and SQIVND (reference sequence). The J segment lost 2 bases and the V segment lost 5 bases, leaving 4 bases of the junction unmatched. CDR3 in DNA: TGTGCCAGTAGTCGCGGACTAGCTCAAGAGACCCAGTACTTC. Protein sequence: CASSRGLAQETQYF.

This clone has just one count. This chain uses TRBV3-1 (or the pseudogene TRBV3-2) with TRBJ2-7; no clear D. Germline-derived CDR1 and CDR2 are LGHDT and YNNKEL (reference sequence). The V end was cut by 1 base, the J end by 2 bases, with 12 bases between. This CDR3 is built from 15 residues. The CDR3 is CASSQGLQPPYEQYF. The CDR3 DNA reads TGTGCCAGCAGCCAAGGGTTACAGCCCCCCTACGAGCAGTACTTC.

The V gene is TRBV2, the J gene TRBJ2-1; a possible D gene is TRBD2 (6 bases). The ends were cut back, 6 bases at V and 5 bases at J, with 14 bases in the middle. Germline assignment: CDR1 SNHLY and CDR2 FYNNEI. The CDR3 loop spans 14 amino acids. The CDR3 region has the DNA TGTGCCAGCAGGATGGGGGGAGTCAACAATGAGCAGTTCTTC. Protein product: CASRMGGVNNEQFF.

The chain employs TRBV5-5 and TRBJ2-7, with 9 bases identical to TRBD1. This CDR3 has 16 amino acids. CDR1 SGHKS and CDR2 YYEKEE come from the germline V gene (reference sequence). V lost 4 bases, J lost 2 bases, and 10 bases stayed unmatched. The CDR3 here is CASSPWDRARPYEQYF. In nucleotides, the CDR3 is TGTGCCAGCAGCCCCTGGGACAGGGCTAGACCCTACGAGCAGTACTTC.

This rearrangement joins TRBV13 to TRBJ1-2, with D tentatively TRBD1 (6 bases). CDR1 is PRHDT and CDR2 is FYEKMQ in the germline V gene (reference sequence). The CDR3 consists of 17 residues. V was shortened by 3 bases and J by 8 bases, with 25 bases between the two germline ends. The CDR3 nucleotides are TGTGCCAGCAGCTTCAGACAGGATTGGTATACAAGGCGCGGCTACACCTTC. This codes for CASSFRQDWYTRRGYTF.

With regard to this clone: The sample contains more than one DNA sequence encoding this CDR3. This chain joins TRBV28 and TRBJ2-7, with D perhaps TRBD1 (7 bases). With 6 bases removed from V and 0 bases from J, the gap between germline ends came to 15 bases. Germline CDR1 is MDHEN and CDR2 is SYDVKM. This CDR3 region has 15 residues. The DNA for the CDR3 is TGTGCCAGCAGCTCCCAGGGGGGCAGCTCCTACGAGCAGTACTTC. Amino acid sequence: CASSSQGGSSYEQYF.

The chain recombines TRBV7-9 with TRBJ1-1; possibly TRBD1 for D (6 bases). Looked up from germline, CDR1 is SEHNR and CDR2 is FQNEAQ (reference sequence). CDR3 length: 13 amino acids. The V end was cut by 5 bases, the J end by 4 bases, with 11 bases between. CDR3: CASSLQGFTEAFF. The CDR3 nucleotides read TGTGCCAGCAGCCTACAGGGTTTCACTGAAGCTTTCTTT.

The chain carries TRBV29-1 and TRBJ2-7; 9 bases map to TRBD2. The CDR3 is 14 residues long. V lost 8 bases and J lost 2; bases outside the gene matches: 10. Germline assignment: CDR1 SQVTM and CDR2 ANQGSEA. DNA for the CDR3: TGCAGCACATATAGCGGGAGCCCCCCCTACGAGCAGTACTTC. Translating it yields CSTYSGSPPYEQYF.

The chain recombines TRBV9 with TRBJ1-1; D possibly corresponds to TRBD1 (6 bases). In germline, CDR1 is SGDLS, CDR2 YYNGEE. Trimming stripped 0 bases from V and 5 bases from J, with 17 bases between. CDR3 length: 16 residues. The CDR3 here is CASSVGYRVTDTEAFF. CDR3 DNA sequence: TGTGCCAGCAGCGTAGGGTACAGGGTAACGGATACTGAAGCTTTCTTT.

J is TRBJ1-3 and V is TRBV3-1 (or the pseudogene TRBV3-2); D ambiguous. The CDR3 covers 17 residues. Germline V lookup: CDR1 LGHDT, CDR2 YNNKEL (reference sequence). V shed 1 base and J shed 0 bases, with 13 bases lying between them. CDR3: CASSQVSFADSGNTIYF. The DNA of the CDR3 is TGTGCCAGCAGCCAAGTTTCGTTCGCGGACTCTGGAAACACCATATATTTT.

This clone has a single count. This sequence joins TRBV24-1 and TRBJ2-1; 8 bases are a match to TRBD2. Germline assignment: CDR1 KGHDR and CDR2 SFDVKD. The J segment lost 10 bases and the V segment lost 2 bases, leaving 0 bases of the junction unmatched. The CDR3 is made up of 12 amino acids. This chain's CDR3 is CATSDSGGEQFF. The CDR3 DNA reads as TGTGCCACCAGTGATTCGGGGGGGGAGCAGTTCTTC.

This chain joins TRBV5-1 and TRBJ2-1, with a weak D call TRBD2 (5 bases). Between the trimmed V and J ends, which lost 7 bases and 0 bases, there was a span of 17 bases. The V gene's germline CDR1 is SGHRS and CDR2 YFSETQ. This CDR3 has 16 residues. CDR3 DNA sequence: TGCGCCAGCTCAACCGAGGGCTCCTACTCCTACAATGAGCAGTTCTTC. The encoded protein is CASSTEGSYSYNEQFF.

CDR3 sequence: CASSQVPIRRTGGSGEKLFF. CDR3 sequence (DNA): TGTGCCAGCAGCCAAGTGCCCATCCGCCGGACAGGGGGAAGCGGTGAAAAACTGTTTTTT. This chain links TRBV4-2 with TRBJ1-4, with TRBD1 matching 10 bases. In germline, CDR1 is LGHNA, CDR2 YNFKEQ. The CDR3 covers 20 residues. The J segment lost 7 bases and the V segment lost 1 base, leaving 18 bases of the junction unmatched.

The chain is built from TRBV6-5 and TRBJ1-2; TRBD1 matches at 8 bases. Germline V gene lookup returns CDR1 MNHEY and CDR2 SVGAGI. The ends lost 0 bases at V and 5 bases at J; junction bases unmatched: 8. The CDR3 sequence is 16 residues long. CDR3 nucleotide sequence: TGTGCCAGCAGTTACTCGGCAGGGGGCAGTAGTTATGGCTACACCTTC. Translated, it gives CASSYSAGGSSYGYTF.

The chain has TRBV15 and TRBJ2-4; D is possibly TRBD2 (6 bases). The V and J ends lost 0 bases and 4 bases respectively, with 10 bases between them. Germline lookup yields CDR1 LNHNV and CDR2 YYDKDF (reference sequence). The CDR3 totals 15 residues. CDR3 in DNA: TGTGCCACCAGCAGAGATGGTGGGGGGAAAAACATTCAGTACTTC. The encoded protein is CATSRDGGGKNIQYF.

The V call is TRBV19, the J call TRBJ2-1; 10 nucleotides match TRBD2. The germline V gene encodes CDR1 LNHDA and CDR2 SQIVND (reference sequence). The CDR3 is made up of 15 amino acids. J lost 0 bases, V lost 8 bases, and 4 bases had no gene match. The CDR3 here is CASSSGGVSYNEQFF. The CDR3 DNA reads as TGTGCCAGTTCTAGCGGGGGTGTCTCCTACAATGAGCAGTTCTTC.

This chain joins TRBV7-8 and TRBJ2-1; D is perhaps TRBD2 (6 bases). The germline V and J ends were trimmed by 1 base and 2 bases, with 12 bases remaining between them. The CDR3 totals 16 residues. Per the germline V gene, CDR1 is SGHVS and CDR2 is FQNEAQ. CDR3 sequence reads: CASSLVGGTTYNEQFF. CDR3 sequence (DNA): TGTGCCAGCAGCTTAGTGGGGGGAACAACCTACAATGAGCAGTTCTTC. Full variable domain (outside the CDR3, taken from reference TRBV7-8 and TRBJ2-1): GAGVSQSPRYKVAKRGQDVALRCDPISGHVSLFWYQQALGQGPEFLTYFQNEAQLDKSGLPSDRFFAERPEGSVSTLKIQRTQQEDSAVYLCASSLVGGTTYNEQFFGPGTRLTVL.

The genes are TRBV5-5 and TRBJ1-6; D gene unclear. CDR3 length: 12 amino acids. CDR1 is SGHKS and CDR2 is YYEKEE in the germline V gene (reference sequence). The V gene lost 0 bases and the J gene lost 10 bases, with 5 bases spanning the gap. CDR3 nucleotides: TGTGCCAGCAGCTTGGCCAGGTCACCCCTCCACTTT. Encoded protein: CASSLARSPLHF.